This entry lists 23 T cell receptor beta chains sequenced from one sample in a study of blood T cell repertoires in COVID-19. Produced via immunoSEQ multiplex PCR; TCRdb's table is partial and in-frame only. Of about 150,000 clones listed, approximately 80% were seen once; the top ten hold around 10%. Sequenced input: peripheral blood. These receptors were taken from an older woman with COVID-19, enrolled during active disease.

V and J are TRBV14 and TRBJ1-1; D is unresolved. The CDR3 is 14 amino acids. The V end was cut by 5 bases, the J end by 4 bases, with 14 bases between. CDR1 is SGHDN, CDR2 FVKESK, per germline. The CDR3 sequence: CASSSSPRGTEAFF. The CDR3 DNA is TGTGCCAGCAGCTCTAGCCCCCGCGGCACTGAAGCTTTCTTT.

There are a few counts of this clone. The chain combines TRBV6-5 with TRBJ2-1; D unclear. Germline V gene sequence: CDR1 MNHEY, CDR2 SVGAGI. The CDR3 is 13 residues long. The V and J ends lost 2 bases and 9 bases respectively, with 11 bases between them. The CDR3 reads CASSYEVYGEQFF. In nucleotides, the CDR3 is TGTGCCAGCAGTTACGAAGTGTACGGTGAGCAGTTCTTC.

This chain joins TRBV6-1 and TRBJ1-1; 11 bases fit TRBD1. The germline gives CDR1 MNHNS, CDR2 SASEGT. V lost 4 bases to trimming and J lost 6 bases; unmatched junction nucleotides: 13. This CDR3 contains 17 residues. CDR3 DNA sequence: TGTGCCAGCAGTGTCCCGGACAGGGGGCAAGGGAGGGCTGAAGCTTTCTTT. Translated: CASSVPDRGQGRAEAFF.

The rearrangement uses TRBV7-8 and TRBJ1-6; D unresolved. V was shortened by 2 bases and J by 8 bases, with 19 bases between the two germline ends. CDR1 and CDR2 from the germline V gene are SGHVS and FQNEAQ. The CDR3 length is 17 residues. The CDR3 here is CASSLSWNSLIDSPLHF. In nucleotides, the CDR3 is TGTGCCAGCAGCTTATCTTGGAACAGTCTAATTGATTCACCCCTCCACTTT. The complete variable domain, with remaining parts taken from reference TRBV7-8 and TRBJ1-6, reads GAGVSQSPRYKVAKRGQDVALRCDPISGHVSLFWYQQALGQGPEFLTYFQNEAQLDKSGLPSDRFFAERPEGSVSTLKIQRTQQEDSAVYLCASSLSWNSLIDSPLHFGNGTRLTVT.

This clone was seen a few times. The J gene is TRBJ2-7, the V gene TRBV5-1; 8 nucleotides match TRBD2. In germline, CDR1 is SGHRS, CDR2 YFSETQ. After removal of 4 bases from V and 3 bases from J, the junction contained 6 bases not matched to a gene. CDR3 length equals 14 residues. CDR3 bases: TGCGCCAGCAGCCGGGAGGGGCAGGGCTACGAGCAGTACTTC. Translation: CASSREGQGYEQYF.

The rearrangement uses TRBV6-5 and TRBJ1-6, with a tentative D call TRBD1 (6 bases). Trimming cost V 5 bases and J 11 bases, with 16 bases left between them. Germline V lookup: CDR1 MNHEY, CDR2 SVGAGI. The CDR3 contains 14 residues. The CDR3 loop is CASSPGHKAPPLHF. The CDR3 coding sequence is TGTGCCAGCAGTCCGGGACACAAAGCGCCACCCCTCCACTTT.

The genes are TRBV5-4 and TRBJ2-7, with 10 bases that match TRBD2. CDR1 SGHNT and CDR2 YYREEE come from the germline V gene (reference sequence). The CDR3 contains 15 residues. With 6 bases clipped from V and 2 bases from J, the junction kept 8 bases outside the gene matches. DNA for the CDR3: TGTGCCAGCACCACCGGACTAGCGGCCCCCTACGAGCAGTACTTC. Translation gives CASTTGLAAPYEQYF.

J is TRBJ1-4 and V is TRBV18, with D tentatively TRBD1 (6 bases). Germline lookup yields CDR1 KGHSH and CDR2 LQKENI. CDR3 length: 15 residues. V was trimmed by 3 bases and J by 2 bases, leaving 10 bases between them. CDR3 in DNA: TGTGCCAGCTCACCTGACAGGAACACTAATGAAAAACTGTTTTTT. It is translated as CASSPDRNTNEKLFF.

CDR3: CASSPGQTYEQYV. DNA of the CDR3: TGTGCCAGCTCACCGGGACAGACCTACGAGCAGTACGTC. The V gene is TRBV18, the J gene TRBJ2-7, with TRBD1 matching 7 bases. The CDR3 loop spans 13 amino acids. The germline gives CDR1 KGHSH, CDR2 LQKENI. V gave up 3 bases and J gave up 2 bases; unmatched junction bases: 1.

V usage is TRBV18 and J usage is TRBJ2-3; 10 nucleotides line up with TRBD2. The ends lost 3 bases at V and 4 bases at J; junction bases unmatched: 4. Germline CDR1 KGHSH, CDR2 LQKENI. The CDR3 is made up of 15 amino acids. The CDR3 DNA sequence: TGTGCCAGCTCACCTCCGGGACTAGCGCCAGATACGCAGTATTTT. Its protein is CASSPPGLAPDTQYF.

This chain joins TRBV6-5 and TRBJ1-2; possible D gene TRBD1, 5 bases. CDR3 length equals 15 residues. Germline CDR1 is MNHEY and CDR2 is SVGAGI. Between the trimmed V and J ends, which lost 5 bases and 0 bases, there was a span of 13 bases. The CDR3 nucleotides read TGTGCCAGCAGTCTCAGGGCCCAAGCTAACTATGGCTACACCTTC. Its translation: CASSLRAQANYGYTF.

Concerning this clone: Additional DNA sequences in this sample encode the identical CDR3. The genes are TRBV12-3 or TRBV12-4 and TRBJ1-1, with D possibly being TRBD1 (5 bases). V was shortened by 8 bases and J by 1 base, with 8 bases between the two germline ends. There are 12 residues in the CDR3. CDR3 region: CASRGGNTEAFF. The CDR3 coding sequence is TGTGCCAGCCGCGGGGGGAACACTGAAGCTTTCTTT.

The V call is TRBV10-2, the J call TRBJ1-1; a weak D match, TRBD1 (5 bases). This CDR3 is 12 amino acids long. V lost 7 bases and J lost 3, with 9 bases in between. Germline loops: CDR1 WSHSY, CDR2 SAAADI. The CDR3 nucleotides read TGCGCCAGCAATTGGGGGGACACTGAAGCTTTCTTT. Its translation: CASNWGDTEAFF.

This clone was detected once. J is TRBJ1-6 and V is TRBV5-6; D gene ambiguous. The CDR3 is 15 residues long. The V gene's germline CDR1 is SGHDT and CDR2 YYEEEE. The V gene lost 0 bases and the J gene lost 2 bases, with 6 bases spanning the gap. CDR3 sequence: CASSLGPAYNSPLHF. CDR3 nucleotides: TGTGCCAGCAGCTTGGGCCCAGCCTATAATTCACCCCTCCACTTT.

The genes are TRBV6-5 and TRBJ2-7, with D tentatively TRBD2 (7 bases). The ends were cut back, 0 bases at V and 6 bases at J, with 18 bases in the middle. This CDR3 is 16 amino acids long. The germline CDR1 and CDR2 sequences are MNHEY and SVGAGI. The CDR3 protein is CASSYSVGVGGGEQYF. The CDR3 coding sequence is TGTGCCAGCAGTTACTCGGTAGGGGTGGGAGGGGGCGAGCAGTACTTC.

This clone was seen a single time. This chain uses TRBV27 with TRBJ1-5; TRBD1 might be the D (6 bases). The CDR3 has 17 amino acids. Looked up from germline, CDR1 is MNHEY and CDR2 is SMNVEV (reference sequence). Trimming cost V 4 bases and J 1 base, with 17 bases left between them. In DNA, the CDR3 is TGTGCCAGCAGTTCTCTTACCGGGACACTGAGCAATCAGCCCCAGCATTTT. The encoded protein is CASSSLTGTLSNQPQHF.

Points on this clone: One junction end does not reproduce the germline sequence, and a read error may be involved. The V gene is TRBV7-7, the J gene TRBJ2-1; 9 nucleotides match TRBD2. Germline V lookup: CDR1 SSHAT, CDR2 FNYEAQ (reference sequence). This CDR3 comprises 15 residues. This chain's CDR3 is CASSLGGGRADEQFF. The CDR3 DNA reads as TGTGCTAGCAGCTTAGGGGGCGGGAGGGCCGATGAGCAGTTCTTC.

The CDR3 loop reads CASSQPGAIYF. CDR3 nucleotide sequence: TGTGCCAGCAGCCAGCCCGGGGCCATATATTTT. The J gene is TRBJ1-3, the V gene TRBV3-1 (or the pseudogene TRBV3-2); no firm D call. CDR1 is LGHDT and CDR2 is YNNKEL in the germline V gene (reference sequence). This CDR3 has 11 residues. The V end was cut by 3 bases, the J end by 11 bases, with 8 bases between.

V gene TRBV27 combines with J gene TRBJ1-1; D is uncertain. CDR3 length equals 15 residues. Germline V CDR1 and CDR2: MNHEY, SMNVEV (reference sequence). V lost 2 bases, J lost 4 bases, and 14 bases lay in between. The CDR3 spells CASSLVASGVTEAFF. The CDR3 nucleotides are TGTGCCAGCAGTTTAGTTGCCTCCGGGGTCACTGAAGCTTTCTTT.

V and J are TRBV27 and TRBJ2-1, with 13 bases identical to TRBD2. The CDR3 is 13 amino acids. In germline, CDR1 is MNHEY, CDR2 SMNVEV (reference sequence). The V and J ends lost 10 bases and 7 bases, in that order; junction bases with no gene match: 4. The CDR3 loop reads CATRTSGSNEQFF. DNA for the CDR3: TGTGCCACACGGACTAGCGGGAGTAATGAGCAGTTCTTC.

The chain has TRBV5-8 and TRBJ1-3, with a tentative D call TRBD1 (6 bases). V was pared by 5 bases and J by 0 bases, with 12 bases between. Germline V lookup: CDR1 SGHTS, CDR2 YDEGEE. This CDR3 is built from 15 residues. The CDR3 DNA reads TGTGCCAGCAGAGCGACAGGCCTCTCTGGAAACACCATATATTTT. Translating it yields CASRATGLSGNTIYF.

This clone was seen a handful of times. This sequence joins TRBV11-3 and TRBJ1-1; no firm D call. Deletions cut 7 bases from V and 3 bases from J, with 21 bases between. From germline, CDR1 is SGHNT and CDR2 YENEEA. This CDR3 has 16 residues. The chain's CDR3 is CASTLLARLLDTEAFF. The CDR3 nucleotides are TGTGCCAGCACCTTGTTGGCTCGTTTGTTGGACACTGAAGCTTTCTTT.

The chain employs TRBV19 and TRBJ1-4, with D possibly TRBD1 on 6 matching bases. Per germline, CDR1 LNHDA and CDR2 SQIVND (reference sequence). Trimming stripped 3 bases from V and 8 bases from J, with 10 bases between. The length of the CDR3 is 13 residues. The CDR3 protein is CASSMTGPEKLFF. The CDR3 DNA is TGTGCCAGTAGTATGACAGGACCAGAAAAACTGTTTTTT.